This passage covers 5 T cell receptor beta chains from one sample sequenced in a study of blood T cell repertoires in COVID-19. Libraries were prepared by immunoSEQ multiplex PCR; TCRdb keeps only in-frame clonotypes and omits some of them. The sample records a few hundred thousand clones, more than 65% being singletons. Sequenced input: peripheral blood. All receptors come from a person between 65 and 79 years old with COVID-19, enrolled during active disease.

V gene TRBV5-5 combines with J gene TRBJ2-1, with 14 bases identical to TRBD2. The length of the CDR3 is 16 residues. Germline V CDR1 and CDR2: SGHKS, YYEKEE (reference sequence). V lost 4 bases and J lost 2; bases outside the gene matches: 2. The CDR3 DNA reads as TGTGCCAGCAGCCGGACTAGCGGGGGGACCTACAATGAGCAGTTCTTC. This translates into CASSRTSGGTYNEQFF.

This rearrangement joins TRBV4-3 to TRBJ2-1, with 11 bases aligning to TRBD2. V was clipped by 5 bases and J by 4 bases; unmatched bases: 4. Germline CDR1 reads LGHNA; CDR2 reads YSLEER. The CDR3 has 15 amino acids. CDR3 in DNA: TGCGCCAGCAGCACACGACTAGCGGGGTACAATGAGCAGTTCTTC. Amino acid sequence: CASSTRLAGYNEQFF.

This clone was observed a single time. V usage is TRBV9 and J usage is TRBJ2-7, with 7 bases matching TRBD2. V lost 0 bases and J lost 2; bases outside the gene matches: 5. The CDR3 runs to 15 residues. The germline V gene has CDR1 SGDLS and CDR2 YYNGEE. DNA for the CDR3: TGTGCCAGCAGCGTAGCTGGGGGGGGAGCCTACGAGCAGTACTTC. Translated: CASSVAGGGAYEQYF.

The V call is TRBV7-2, the J call TRBJ2-1, with D unresolved. V was clipped by 2 bases and J by 5 bases, with 13 bases between them. This CDR3 has 15 amino acids. Germline assignment: CDR1 SGHTA and CDR2 FQGNSA. The CDR3 reads CASSLTRDSDNEQFF. DNA for the CDR3: TGTGCCAGCAGCTTAACGCGAGACTCTGACAATGAGCAGTTCTTC.

The CDR3 loop is CASSPWRRDGYTF. CDR3 sequence (DNA): TGTGCCAGCAGCCCTTGGAGGAGGGACGGCTACACCTTC. This chain connects TRBV9 to TRBJ1-2, with D possibly matching TRBD1 (5 bases). V was shortened by 4 bases and J by 8 bases, with 15 bases between the two germline ends. The CDR3 is 13 amino acids. Germline CDR1 reads SGDLS; CDR2 reads YYNGEE. Based on the CDR3 plus reference TRBV9 and TRBJ1-2, the full variable domain is DSGVTQTPKHLITATGQRVTLRCSPRSGDLSVYWYQQSLDQGLQFLIQYYNGEERAKGNILERFSAQQFPDLHSELNLSSLELGDSALYFCASSPWRRDGYTFGSGTRLTVV.